The rows below give T cell receptor beta chains drawn from one sample of a study of technical replicates of blood from a few donors. Clones were sequenced by immunoSEQ multiplex PCR, and TCRdb holds only the in-frame ones, with some missing. The table shows under 45,000 clones, with almost 97% occurring only once. The sequenced sample was T cells isolated from PBMCs. These TCRs come from a human donor in good health. CDR3s include the opening cysteine and the closing phenylalanine or tryptophan. The D gene is left open where the match is weak. Size tells how often a clone was seen (once, few, many) or the class of an expanded clone, and some rows leave it out.

NA TRBJ1-5 TRBD1 TRBV10-3 TGTGCCATCAGTGAGTCCGGAGGGGGCGGCAATCAGCCCCAGCATTTT CAISESGGGGNQPQHF
NA TRBJ1-1 NA TRBV7-8 TGTGCCACCAAGAAACAGGGAGTGGGGAACACTGAAGCTTTCTTT CATKKQGVGNTEAFF
NA TRBJ2-3 NA TRBV5-1 TGCGCCAGCAGCTTGTCTGGTGGAGCTCTCCCAGATACGCAGTATTTT CASSLSGGALPDTQYF
NA TRBJ1-1 NA TRBV28 TGTGCCGCCCTAGGGAACACTGAAGCTTTCTTT CAALGNTEAFF
NA TRBJ2-3 NA TRBV7-8 TGTGCCAGCAGCTTCCCGGACCAGGCAGGGGACACAGATACGCAGTATTTT CASSFPDQAGDTDTQYF
once TRBJ2-2 NA TRBV30 TGTGCCTGGTCTGGGGTTAGGGGCAGGACCGGGGAGCTGTTTTTT CAWSGVRGRTGELFF
NA TRBJ2-7 TRBD1 TRBV28 TGTGCCAGCAGTTCCGGGACAGAAACCTACGAGCAGTACTTC CASSSGTETYEQYF
NA TRBJ2-7 TRBD1 TRBV9 TGTGCCAGCAGCGCCTGGACAGGGAGAAACTACGAGCAGTACTTC CASSAWTGRNYEQYF
NA TRBJ1-3 NA TRBV23-1 TGCGCCAGCAGTCAATCTACGGGGAAAGCCGCTGGAAACACCATATATTTT CASSQSTGKAAGNTIYF
NA TRBJ1-1 NA TRBV7-3 TGTGCCAGCAGCTTAAGGGGAGGGGGGAATGGAGACACTGAAGCTTTCTTT CASSLRGGGNGDTEAFF
NA TRBJ2-7 NA TRBV10-1 TGCGCCAGCAGTGAGTCGAGCTTTGGTTCAGGAGGAAACGAGCAGTACTTC CASSESSFGSGGNEQYF
NA TRBJ2-7 TRBD2 TRBV19 TGTGCCAGTAGTATCGAGACTAGCGGGACTTACGAGCAGTACTTC CASSIETSGTYEQYF
NA TRBJ1-2 TRBD1 TRBV30 TGTGCCTGGGACAGGGGGAACTATGGCTACACCTTC CAWDRGNYGYTF
NA TRBJ2-2 NA TRBV30 TGTGCCTGGAGTGTCGCGACTAGGACCGGGGAGCTGTTTTTT CAWSVATRTGELFF
NA TRBJ2-1 NA TRBV5-1 TGCGCCAGCAGGCGTACCGGGACTCAGAATGAGCAGTTCTTC CASRRTGTQNEQFF
NA TRBJ1-4 NA TRBV2 TGTGCCAGCAGCGCCAGGCTTGATAATGAAAAACTGTTTTTT CASSARLDNEKLFF
NA TRBJ2-1 TRBD1 TRBV30 TGTGCCTGGAGTGCAGGGACAGTCTACAATGAGCAGTTCTTC CAWSAGTVYNEQFF
once TRBJ2-7 TRBD1 TRBV28 TGTGCCAGCACATTAGGGGGCTATCTATACGAGCAGTACTTC CASTLGGYLYEQYF
NA TRBJ1-1 TRBD1 TRBV6-5 TGTGCCAGCAGTTACGGCAGGGGGACTGAAGCTTTCTTT CASSYGRGTEAFF
NA TRBJ2-1 NA TRBV25-1 TGTGCCAGCAACGGACAATCCCACAATGAGCAGTTCTTC CASNGQSHNEQFF
NA TRBJ1-5 NA TRBV21-1 TGTGCCAGCAGCAAACTTTTGGGGCCCCGCAGATCGCCCCAGCATTTT CASSKLLGPRRSPQHF
NA TRBJ2-7 TRBD1 TRBV6-5 TGTGCCAGCAGTTATACTCGGGACAGGGCCCACGAGCAGTACTTC CASSYTRDRAHEQYF
once TRBJ1-2 TRBD1 TRBV27 TGTGCCAGCAGTTTTCCACAGGGGAGGGGCTACACCTTC CASSFPQGRGYTF
NA TRBJ2-1 TRBD2 TRBV6-6 TGTGCCAGCAGTTCTCTAGCGGGAGGTTACAATGAGCAGTTCTTC CASSSLAGGYNEQFF
NA TRBJ2-3 TRBD1 TRBV6-5 TGTGCCAGCAGCGGACAGGGAACAGATACGCAGTATTTT CASSGQGTDTQYF
NA TRBJ2-7 NA TRBV9 TGTGCCAGCAGCGCCGGCAGGGGCTACGAGCAGTACTTC CASSAGRGYEQYF
NA TRBJ1-1 TRBD1 TRBV19 TGTGCCAGTAGAAAGGGACAGATGAACACTGAAGCTTTCTTT CASRKGQMNTEAFF
NA TRBJ2-3 TRBD2 TRBV9 TGTGCCAGCAGCGTAGGGGGAGCGGGAGGATCAGATACGCAGTATTTT CASSVGGAGGSDTQYF
once TRBJ1-1 TRBD1 TRBV7-2 TGTGCCAGCAGCTTATGGACAGGGGGAGTACCTGAAGCTTTCTTT CASSLWTGGVPEAFF
once TRBJ2-1 NA TRBV4-1 TGCGCCAGCAGCCGAAGACTTGACAATGAGCAGTTCTTC CASSRRLDNEQFF
NA TRBJ2-7 NA TRBV18 TGTGCCAGCTCACCAGTGCGTTCCTACGAGCAGTACTTC CASSPVRSYEQYF
NA TRBJ1-4 NA TRBV21-1 TGTGCCAGCAGCAAAGCGGACAGTATTAATGAAAAACTGTTTTTT CASSKADSINEKLFF
NA TRBJ1-2 NA TRBV6-6 TGTGCCAGCACCTATCACCTCCAATATGGCTACACCTTC CASTYHLQYGYTF
NA TRBJ1-5 NA TRBV7-6 TGTGCCAGCAGCTTAGGGATGGGGGGGAGCAATCAGCCCCAGCATTTT CASSLGMGGSNQPQHF
NA TRBJ2-5 NA TRBV23-1 TGCGCCAGCAGTCAAGTTGGGACACCCTACCAAGAGACCCAGTACTTC CASSQVGTPYQETQYF
NA TRBJ2-3 NA TRBV7-8 TGTGCCAGCAGCCCCGTGCGGAGCGACACAGATACGCAGTATTTT CASSPVRSDTDTQYF
NA TRBJ2-2 NA TRBV7-8 TGTGCCAGCAGCAAGGACAGAAACGCGAACACCGGGGAGCTGTTTTTT CASSKDRNANTGELFF
NA TRBJ2-6 TRBD1 TRBV4-2 TGTGCCAGCAGCCAAGCGACAGGGGTAGGACGTTCTGGGGCCAACGTCCTGACTTTC CASSQATGVGRSGANVLTF
NA TRBJ2-1 TRBD2 TRBV5-8 TGTGCCAGCAGTCTTCAGCCGGGACTATCCGATGAGCAGTTCTTC CASSLQPGLSDEQFF
NA TRBJ2-1 NA TRBV7-3 TGTGCCAGCAGCTCATTATCCACCGGGGGAATCCACAATGAGCAGTTCTTC CASSSLSTGGIHNEQFF
NA TRBJ2-1 TRBD2 TRBV4-3 TGCGCCAGCAGCCAAGAAGCGGGAGGCGGCAATGAGCAGTTCTTC CASSQEAGGGNEQFF
NA TRBJ1-2 NA TRBV19 TGTGCCACCGCGACAGGAAACTATGGCTACACCTTC CATATGNYGYTF
NA TRBJ1-2 TRBD1 TRBV30 TGTGCCTGTAACAGGGGGGACTATGGCTACACCTTC CACNRGDYGYTF
NA TRBJ1-1 NA TRBV7-9 TGTGCCAGCAGACCCGATACCTATGCTTTCTTT CASRPDTYAFF
NA TRBJ2-1 TRBD2 TRBV4-2 TGTGCCAGCAGCCCTAGCGGGCCTATTTACAATGAGCAGTTCTTC CASSPSGPIYNEQFF
NA TRBJ2-1 NA TRBV29-1 TGCAGCGTTTTAGTAAGCTCCTACAATGAGCAGTTCTTC CSVLVSSYNEQFF
NA TRBJ1-1 NA TRBV6-5 TGTGCCAGCAGTTACGTTACCAAGGTGGAGGAAGCTTTCTTT CASSYVTKVEEAFF
NA TRBJ2-2 TRBD1 TRBV23-1 TGCGCCAGCAGCAACGACAGGGGGCAATGCACCGGGGAGCTGTTTTTT CASSNDRGQCTGELFF
NA TRBJ1-4 NA TRBV5-7 TGTGCCAGCAGCTTGTCCCAGGCTACTAATGAAAAACTGTTTTTT CASSLSQATNEKLFF
once TRBJ2-7 TRBD2 TRBV7-9 TGTGCCAGCAGCCCCGTACTAGCGTCTACCTACGAGCAGTACTTC CASSPVLASTYEQYF
once TRBJ1-4 NA TRBV28 TGTGCCAGCAGTTTCAGGCAGGGAGGGGTTCTTGGGGAAAAACTGTTTTTT CASSFRQGGVLGEKLFF
NA TRBJ2-5 TRBD2 TRBV6-5 TGTGCCAGCAGACCTGGGACTAGCGGGAGAGAGACCCAGTACTTC CASRPGTSGRETQYF
once TRBJ2-1 TRBD2 TRBV29-1 TGCAGCGTTGCCGGGACTAGCTTGTTTGGAGTCAACAATGAGCAGTTCTTC CSVAGTSLFGVNNEQFF
NA TRBJ2-7 NA TRBV11-2 TGTGCCAGCAGCTTTTCTTCCTACGAGCAGTACTTC CASSFSSYEQYF
NA TRBJ1-2 NA TRBV6-1 TGTGCCAGCAGTGGGAGTTATGGCTACACCTTC CASSGSYGYTF
NA TRBJ2-3 TRBD1 TRBV11-2 TGTGCCAGCAGCATGGGACAGGGGCGGACAGATACGCAGTATTTT CASSMGQGRTDTQYF
NA TRBJ1-1 NA TRBV5-1 TGCGCCAGCAGCTTTGCAGGGGCGAACACTGAAGCTTTCTTT CASSFAGANTEAFF
NA TRBJ1-1 TRBD1 TRBV9 TGTGCCAGCAGCGTAACGGGACAGGGGAACACTGAAGCTTTCTTT CASSVTGQGNTEAFF
NA TRBJ1-2 NA TRBV4-2 TGTGCCAGCAGCCAGGAGGGGAGACCTTATGGCTACACCTTC CASSQEGRPYGYTF
NA TRBJ2-7 TRBD1 TRBV6-5 TGTGCCAGCAGAGCTGGGACAGGGCTTTTCTACGAGCAGTACTTC CASRAGTGLFYEQYF